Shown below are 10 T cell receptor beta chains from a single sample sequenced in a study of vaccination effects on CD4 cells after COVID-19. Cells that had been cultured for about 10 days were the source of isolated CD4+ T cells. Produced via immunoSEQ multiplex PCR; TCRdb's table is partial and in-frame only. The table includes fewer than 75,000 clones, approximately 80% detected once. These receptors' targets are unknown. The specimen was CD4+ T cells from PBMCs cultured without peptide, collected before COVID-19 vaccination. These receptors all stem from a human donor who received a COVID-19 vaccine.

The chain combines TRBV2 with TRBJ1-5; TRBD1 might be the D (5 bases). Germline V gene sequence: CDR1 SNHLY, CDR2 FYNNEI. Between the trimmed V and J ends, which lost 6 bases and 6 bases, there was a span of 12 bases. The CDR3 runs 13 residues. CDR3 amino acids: CASRVTESQPQHF. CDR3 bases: TGTGCCAGCAGGGTGACAGAGAGTCAGCCCCAGCATTTT.

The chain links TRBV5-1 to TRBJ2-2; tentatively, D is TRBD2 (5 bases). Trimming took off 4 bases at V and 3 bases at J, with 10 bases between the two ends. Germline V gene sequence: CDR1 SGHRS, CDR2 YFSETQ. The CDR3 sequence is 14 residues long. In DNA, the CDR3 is TGCGCCAGCAGCCAGAGGACTGACACCGGGGAGCTGTTTTTT. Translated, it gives CASSQRTDTGELFF.

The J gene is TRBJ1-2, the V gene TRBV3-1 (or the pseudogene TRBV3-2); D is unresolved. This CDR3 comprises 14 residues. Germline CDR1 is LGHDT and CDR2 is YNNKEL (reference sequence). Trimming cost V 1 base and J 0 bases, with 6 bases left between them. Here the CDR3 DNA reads TGTGCCAGCAGCCAAGTCGCGACTAACTATGGCTACACCTTC. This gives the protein CASSQVATNYGYTF.

CDR3 in amino acids: CASSIAGGFLYGYTF. CDR3 in DNA: TGTGCCAGCAGCATCGCGGGGGGATTTTTATATGGCTACACCTTC. The V call is TRBV5-4, the J call TRBJ1-2, with D possibly matching TRBD1 (5 bases). From germline, CDR1 is SGHNT and CDR2 YYREEE (reference sequence). There are 15 residues in the CDR3. V was trimmed by 4 bases and J by 5 bases, leaving 18 bases between them.

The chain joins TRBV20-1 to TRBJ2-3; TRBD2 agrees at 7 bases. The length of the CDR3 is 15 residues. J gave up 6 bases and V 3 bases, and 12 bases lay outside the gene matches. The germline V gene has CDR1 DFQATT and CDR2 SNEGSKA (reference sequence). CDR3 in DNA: TGCAGTGCTAGTCATGCTAGCGGAGCACGGGATACGCAGTATTTT. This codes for CSASHASGARDTQYF.

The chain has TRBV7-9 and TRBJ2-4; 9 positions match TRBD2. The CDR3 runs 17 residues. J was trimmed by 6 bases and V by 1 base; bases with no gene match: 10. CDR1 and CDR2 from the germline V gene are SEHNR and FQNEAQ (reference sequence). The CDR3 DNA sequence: TGTGCCAGCAGCTTAGTTTCGAGCGGGGGGATCTTAAACATTCAGTACTTC. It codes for CASSLVSSGGILNIQYF.

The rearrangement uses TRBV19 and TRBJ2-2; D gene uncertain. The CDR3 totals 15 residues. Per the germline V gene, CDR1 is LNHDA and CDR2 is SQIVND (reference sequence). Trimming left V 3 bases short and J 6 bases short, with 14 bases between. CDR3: CASSMGRERAGELFF. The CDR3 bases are TGTGCCAGTAGTATGGGTAGGGAAAGGGCCGGGGAGCTGTTTTTT. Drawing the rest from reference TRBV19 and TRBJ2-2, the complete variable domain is DGGITQSPKYLFRKEGQNVTLSCEQNLNHDAMYWYRQDPGQGLRLIYYSQIVNDFQKGDIAEGYSVSREKKESFPLTVTSAQKNPTAFYLCASSMGRERAGELFFGEGSRLTVL.

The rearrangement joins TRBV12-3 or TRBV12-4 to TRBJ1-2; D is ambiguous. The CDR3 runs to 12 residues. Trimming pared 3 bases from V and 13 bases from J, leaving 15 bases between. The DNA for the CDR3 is TGTGCCAGCAGTTTTCTCCGGGGTTTCTGCACCTTC. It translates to CASSFLRGFCTF.

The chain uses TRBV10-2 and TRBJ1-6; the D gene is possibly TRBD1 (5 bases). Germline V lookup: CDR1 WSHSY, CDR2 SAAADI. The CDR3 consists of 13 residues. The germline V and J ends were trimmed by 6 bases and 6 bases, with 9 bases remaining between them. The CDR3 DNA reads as TGCGCCAGCAGGGAGGGGAGTAATTCACCCCTCCACTTT. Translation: CASREGSNSPLHF.

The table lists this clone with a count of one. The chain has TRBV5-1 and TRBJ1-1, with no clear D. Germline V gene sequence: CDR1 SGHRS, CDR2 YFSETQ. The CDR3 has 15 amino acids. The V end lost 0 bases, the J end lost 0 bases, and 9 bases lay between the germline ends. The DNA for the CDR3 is TGCGCCAGCAGCTTGGGTCCGGGCTTGAACACTGAAGCTTTCTTT. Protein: CASSLGPGLNTEAFF.